These 10 T cell receptor beta chains originate from one sample sequenced in a study of OX40 agonist ivuxolimab in advanced cancers. Only in-frame clones appear in the TCRdb table, and some are missing; sequencing was by immunoSEQ multiplex PCR. This sample has about 80,000 clones, with 70% to 90% found just once. This specimen consisted of CD4+ or CD8+ T cells sorted from blood, obtained in a trial of the OX40 agonist ivuxolimab. These receptors were taken from an adult with an advanced solid tumor such as melanoma, head and neck, liver or kidney cancer.

V and J are TRBV9 and TRBJ2-2, with TRBD2 matching over 8 bases. Germline V CDR1 and CDR2: SGDLS, YYNGEE. The CDR3 runs 15 residues. Unmatched junction bases numbered 8, after V lost 3 bases and J lost 7 bases. CDR3 amino acids: CASSGGGFAVGELFF. CDR3 sequence (DNA): TGTGCCAGCAGCGGCGGGGGGTTCGCCGTCGGGGAGCTGTTTTTT.

The rearrangement links TRBV7-8 to TRBJ1-5; D ambiguous. Germline assignment: CDR1 SGHVS and CDR2 FQNEAQ. With 5 bases removed from V and 9 bases from J, the gap between germline ends came to 23 bases. The length of the CDR3 is 16 residues. In DNA, the CDR3 is TGTGCCAGCAGCAGCTTAACCCCCACGGACTCTGGGCCCCAGCATTTT. Amino acids: CASSSLTPTDSGPQHF.

The J gene is TRBJ2-7, the V gene TRBV7-2, with 12 positions matching TRBD2. Trimming at V came to 5 bases and at J to 0 bases, leaving 8 bases not matched to a gene. Germline lookup yields CDR1 SGHTA and CDR2 FQGNSA. This CDR3 region has 17 residues. The CDR3 DNA reads as TGTGCCAGCAGCCCTCGGACTAGCGGGGTGTCCTCCTACGAGCAGTACTTC. Protein sequence: CASSPRTSGVSSYEQYF.

V usage is TRBV5-5 and J usage is TRBJ1-1; D not resolved. The CDR3 consists of 14 residues. CDR1 SGHKS and CDR2 YYEKEE come from the germline V gene (reference sequence). The germline V and J ends were trimmed by 5 bases and 0 bases, with 11 bases remaining between them. The chain's CDR3 is CASREVGLNTEAFF. The CDR3 DNA reads as TGTGCCAGCAGGGAGGTAGGGCTGAACACTGAAGCTTTCTTT. The entire variable domain, with the rest obtained from reference TRBV5-5 and TRBJ1-1, is as follows: DAGVTQSPTHLIKTRGQQVTLRCSPISGHKSVSWYQQVLGQGPQFIFQYYEKEERGRGNFPDRFSARQFPNYSSELNVNALLLGDSALYLCASREVGLNTEAFFGQGTRLTVV.

This clone occurred once. Here the CDR3 reads CASSASVDAGELFF. The CDR3 DNA reads TGTGCCAGCAGCGCCTCAGTAGATGCCGGGGAGCTGTTTTTT. V and J are TRBV7-2 and TRBJ2-2, with D unclear. Per germline, CDR1 SGHTA and CDR2 FQGNSA. The CDR3 extends over 14 amino acids. Trimming stripped 5 bases from V and 6 bases from J, with 13 bases between.

The chain joins TRBV6-5 to TRBJ1-2; the D is unclear. The germline V and J ends were trimmed by 2 bases and 3 bases, with 7 bases remaining between them. The CDR3 has 13 amino acids. CDR1 MNHEY and CDR2 SVGAGI come from the germline V gene. In DNA form, the CDR3 reads TGTGCCAGCAGTTACGAAAGGGACTATGGCTACACCTTC. It translates to CASSYERDYGYTF.

The rearrangement uses TRBV5-1 and TRBJ2-1; 7 positions agree with TRBD1. V was pared by 2 bases and J by 10 bases, with 12 bases of the junction left unmatched. The CDR3 is 15 amino acids. CDR1 and CDR2 from the germline V gene are SGHRS and YFSETQ. CDR3 bases: TGCGCCAGCAGCTTAACGCCGAAAGGGGGCGGCGAGCAGTTCTTC. It is translated as CASSLTPKGGGEQFF.

The chain joins TRBV5-6 to TRBJ2-1; D might be TRBD2 (5 bases). Trimming cost V 4 bases and J 8 bases, with 13 bases left between them. Germline lookup yields CDR1 SGHDT and CDR2 YYEEEE. The CDR3 is 13 residues long. CDR3 bases: TGTGCCAGCAGCCGGGATCTCGGGGATGAGCAGTTCTTC. As protein: CASSRDLGDEQFF.

This clone was observed a few times. V is TRBV5-6 and J is TRBJ2-1; D gene ambiguous. Trimming removed 8 bases from V and 4 bases from J, with 16 bases in between. The length of the CDR3 is 14 residues. CDR1 SGHDT and CDR2 YYEEEE come from the germline V gene. In nucleotides, the CDR3 is TGTGCCAGTCAGCTCGGGCCGGAATACAATGAGCAGTTCTTC. This gives the protein CASQLGPEYNEQFF. Together with reference TRBV5-6 and TRBJ2-1, the CDR3 gives the full variable domain: DAGVTQSPTHLIKTRGQQVTLRCSPKSGHDTVSWYQQALGQGPQFIFQYYEEEERQRGNFPDRFSGHQFPNYSSELNVNALLLGDSALYLCASQLGPEYNEQFFGPGTRLTVL.

The rearrangement links TRBV6-5 to TRBJ1-2; 10 bases are shared with TRBD1. The junction had 5 bases not matched to a gene; V was cut back by 6 bases and J by 4 bases. The CDR3 length is 14 residues. Germline V CDR1 and CDR2: MNHEY, SVGAGI. The CDR3 region is CASSRDRGPYGYTF. The CDR3 DNA reads TGTGCCAGCAGCCGGGACAGGGGACCCTATGGCTACACCTTC.